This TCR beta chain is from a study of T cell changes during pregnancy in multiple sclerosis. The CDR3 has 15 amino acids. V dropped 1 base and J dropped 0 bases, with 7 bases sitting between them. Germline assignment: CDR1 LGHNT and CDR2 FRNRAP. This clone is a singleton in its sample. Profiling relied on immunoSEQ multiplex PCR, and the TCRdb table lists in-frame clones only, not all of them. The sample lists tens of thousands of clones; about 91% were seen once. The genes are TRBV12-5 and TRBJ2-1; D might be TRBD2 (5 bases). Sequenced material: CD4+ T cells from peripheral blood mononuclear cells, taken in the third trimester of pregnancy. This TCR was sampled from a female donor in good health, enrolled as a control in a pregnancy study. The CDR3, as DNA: TGTGCTAGTGGTTTGGGGGGAGCCTCCTACAATGAGCAGTTCTTC. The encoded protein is CASGLGGASYNEQFF.